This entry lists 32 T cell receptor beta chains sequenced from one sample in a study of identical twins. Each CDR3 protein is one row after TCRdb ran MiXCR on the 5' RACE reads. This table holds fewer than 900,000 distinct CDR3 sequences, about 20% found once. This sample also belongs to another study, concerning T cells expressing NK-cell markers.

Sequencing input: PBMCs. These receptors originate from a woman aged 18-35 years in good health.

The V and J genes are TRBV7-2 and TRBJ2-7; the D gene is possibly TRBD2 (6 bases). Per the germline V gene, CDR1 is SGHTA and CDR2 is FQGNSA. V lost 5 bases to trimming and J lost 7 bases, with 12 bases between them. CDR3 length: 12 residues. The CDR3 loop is CASSPSGVEQYF. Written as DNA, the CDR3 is TGTGCCAGCAGCCCCTCGGGAGTTGAGCAGTACTTC.

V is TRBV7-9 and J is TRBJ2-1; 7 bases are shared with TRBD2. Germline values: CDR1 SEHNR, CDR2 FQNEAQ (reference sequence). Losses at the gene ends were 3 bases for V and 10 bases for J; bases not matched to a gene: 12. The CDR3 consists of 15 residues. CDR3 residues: CASSFLDSGLGEQFF. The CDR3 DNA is TGTGCCAGCAGCTTTTTGGATAGCGGGCTCGGGGAGCAGTTCTTC.

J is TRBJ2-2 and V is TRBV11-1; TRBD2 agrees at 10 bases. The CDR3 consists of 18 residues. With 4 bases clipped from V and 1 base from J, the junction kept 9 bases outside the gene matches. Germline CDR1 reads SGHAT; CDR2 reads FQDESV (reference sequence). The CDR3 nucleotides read TGTGCCAGCAGCTACCGGAAGATAGCGGGAGGGAACACCGGGGAGCTGTTTTTT. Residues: CASSYRKIAGGNTGELFF. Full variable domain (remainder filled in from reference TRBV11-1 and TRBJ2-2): EAEVAQSPRYKITEKSQAVAFWCDPISGHATLYWYRQILGQGPELLVQFQDESVVDDSQLPKDRFSAERLKGVDSTLKIQPAELGDSAMYLCASSYRKIAGGNTGELFFGEGSRLTVL.

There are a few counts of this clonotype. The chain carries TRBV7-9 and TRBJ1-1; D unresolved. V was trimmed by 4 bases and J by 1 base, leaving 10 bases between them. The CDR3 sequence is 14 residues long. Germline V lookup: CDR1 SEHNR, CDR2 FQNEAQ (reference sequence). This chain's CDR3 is CASSSTQENTEAFF. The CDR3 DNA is TGTGCCAGCAGCTCCACTCAAGAGAACACTGAAGCTTTCTTT.

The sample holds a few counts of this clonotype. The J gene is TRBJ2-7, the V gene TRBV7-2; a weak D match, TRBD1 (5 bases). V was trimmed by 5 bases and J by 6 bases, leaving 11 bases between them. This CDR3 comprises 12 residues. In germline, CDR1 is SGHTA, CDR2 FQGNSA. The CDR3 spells CASSVQGTEQYF. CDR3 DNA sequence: TGTGCCAGCAGCGTTCAGGGAACCGAGCAGTACTTC. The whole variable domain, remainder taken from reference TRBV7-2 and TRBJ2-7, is GAGVSQSPSNKVTEKGKDVELRCDPISGHTALYWYRQSLGQGLEFLIYFQGNSAPDKSGLPSDRFSAERTGGSVSTLTIQRTQQEDSAVYLCASSVQGTEQYFGPGTRLTVT.

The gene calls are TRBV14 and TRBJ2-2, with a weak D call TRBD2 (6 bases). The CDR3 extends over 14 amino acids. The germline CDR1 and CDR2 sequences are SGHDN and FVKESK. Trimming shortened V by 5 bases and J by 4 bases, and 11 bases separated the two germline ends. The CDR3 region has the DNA TGTGCCAGCAGCACGGGACTCCTCACCGGGGAGCTGTTTTTT. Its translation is CASSTGLLTGELFF.

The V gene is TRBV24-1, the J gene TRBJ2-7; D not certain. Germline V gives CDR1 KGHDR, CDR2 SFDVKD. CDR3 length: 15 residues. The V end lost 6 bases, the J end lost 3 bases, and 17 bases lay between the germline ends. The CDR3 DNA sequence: TGTGCCACCAGTTCGTACAGAACCATCGGCTACGAGCAGTACTTC. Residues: CATSSYRTIGYEQYF.

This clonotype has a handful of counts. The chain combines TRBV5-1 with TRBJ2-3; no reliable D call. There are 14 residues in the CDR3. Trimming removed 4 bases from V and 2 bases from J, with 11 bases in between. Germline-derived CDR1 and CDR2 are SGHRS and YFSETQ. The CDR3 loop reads CASSAETFTDTQYF. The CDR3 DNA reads TGCGCCAGCAGCGCGGAGACGTTCACAGATACGCAGTATTTT.

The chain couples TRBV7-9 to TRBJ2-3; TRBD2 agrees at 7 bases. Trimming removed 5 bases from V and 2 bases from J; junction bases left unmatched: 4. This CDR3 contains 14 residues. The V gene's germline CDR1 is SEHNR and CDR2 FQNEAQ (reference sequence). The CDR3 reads CASSPSGATDTQYF. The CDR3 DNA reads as TGTGCCAGCAGCCCGAGCGGGGCCACAGATACGCAGTATTTT.

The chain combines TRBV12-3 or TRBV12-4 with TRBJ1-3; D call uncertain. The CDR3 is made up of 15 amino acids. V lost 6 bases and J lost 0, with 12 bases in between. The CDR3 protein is CASSPSGSSGNTIYF. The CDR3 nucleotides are TGTGCCAGCAGCCCCTCGGGCAGCTCTGGAAACACCATATATTTT.

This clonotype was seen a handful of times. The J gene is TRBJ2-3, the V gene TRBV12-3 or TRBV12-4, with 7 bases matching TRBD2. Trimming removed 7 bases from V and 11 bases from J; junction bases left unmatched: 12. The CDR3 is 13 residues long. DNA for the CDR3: TGTGCCAGCATTAACACCGGCGGGAGTGGGCAGTATTTT. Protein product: CASINTGGSGQYF.

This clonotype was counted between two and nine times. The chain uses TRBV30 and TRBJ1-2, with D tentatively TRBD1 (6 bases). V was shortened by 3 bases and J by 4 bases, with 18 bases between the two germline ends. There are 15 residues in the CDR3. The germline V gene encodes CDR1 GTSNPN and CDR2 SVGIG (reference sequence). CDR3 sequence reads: CAWSMGGAIPYGYTF. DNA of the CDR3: TGTGCCTGGAGCATGGGGGGCGCGATCCCCTATGGCTACACCTTC.

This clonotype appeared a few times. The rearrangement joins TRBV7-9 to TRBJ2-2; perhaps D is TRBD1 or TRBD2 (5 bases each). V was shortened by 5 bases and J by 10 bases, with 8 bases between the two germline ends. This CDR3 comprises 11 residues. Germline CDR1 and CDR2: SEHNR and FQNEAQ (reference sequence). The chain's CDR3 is CASSPGPELFF. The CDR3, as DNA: TGTGCCAGCAGCCCGGGGCCGGAGCTGTTTTTT.

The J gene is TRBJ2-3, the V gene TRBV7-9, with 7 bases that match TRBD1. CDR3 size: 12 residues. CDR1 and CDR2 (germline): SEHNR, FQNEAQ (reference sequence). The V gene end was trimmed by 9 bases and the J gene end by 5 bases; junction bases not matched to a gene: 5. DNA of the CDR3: TGTGCCAGTTCCGGGACAGTAGATACGCAGTATTTT. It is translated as CASSGTVDTQYF. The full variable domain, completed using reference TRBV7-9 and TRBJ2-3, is DTGVSQNPRHKITKRGQNVTFRCDPISEHNRLYWYRQTLGQGPEFLTYFQNEAQLEKSRLLSDRFSAERPKGSFSTLEIQRTEQGDSAMYLCASSGTVDTQYFGPGTRLTVL.

CDR3 sequence (DNA): TGTGCCACCAGTGATTCTGGAGGGGAAGTGCAGTACTTC. This encodes CATSDSGGEVQYF. The chain has TRBV24-1 and TRBJ2-7, with a weak D call TRBD2 (6 bases). CDR3 size: 13 residues. Per germline, CDR1 KGHDR and CDR2 SFDVKD. V was pared by 2 bases and J by 9 bases, with 13 bases between.

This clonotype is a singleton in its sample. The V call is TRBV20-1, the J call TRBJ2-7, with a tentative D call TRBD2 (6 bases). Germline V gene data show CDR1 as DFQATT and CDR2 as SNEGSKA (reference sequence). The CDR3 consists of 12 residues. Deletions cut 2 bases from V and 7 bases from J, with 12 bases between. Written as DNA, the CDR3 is TGCAGTGCTAGATCTCATGGAGGGGAGCAGTACTTC. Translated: CSARSHGGEQYF.

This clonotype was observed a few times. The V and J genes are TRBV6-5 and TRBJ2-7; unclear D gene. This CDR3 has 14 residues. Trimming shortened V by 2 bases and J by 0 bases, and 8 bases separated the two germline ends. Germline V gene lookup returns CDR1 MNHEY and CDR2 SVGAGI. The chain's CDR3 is CASSYQAVSYEQYF. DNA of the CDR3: TGTGCCAGCAGTTACCAAGCAGTCTCCTACGAGCAGTACTTC.

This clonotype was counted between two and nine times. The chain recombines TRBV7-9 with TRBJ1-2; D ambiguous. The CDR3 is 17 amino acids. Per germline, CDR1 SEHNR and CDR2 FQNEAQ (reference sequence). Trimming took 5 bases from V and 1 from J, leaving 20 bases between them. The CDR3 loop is CASSLREVPLVNYGYTF. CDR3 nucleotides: TGTGCCAGCAGCCTACGAGAAGTCCCCCTGGTTAACTATGGCTACACCTTC.

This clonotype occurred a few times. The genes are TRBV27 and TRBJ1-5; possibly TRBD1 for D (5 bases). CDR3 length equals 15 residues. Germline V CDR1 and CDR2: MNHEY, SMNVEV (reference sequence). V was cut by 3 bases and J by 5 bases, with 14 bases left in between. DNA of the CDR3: TGTGCCAGCAGTTTCGGGGGAGGTCTGGATCAGCCCCAGCATTTT. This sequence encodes CASSFGGGLDQPQHF.

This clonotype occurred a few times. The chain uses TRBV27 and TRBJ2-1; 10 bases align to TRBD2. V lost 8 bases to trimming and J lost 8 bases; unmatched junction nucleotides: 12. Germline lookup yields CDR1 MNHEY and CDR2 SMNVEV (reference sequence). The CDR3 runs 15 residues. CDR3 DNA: TGTGCCAGCGGAGAAAGCGGGGGGGCGTTCTATGAGCAGTTCTTC. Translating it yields CASGESGGAFYEQFF.

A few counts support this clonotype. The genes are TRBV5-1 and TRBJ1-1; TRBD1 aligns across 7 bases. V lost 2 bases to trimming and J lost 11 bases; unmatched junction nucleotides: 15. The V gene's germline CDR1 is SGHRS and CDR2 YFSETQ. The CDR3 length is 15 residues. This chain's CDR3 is CASSFFTGVGLEAFF. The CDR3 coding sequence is TGCGCCAGCAGCTTCTTCACAGGGGTTGGACTCGAGGCTTTCTTT.

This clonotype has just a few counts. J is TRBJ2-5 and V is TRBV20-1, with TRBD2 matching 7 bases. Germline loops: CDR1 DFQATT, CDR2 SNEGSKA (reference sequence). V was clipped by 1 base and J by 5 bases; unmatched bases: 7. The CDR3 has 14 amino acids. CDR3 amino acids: CSARVGGGRETQYF. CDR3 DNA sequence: TGCAGTGCTAGAGTGGGGGGAGGGCGTGAGACCCAGTACTTC.

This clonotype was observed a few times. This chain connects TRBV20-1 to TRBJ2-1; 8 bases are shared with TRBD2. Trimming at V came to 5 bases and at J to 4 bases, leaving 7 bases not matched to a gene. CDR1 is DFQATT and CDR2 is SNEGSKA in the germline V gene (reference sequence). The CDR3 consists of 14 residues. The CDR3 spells CSAESGRGYNEQFF. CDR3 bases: TGCAGTGCTGAGAGCGGGAGAGGGTACAATGAGCAGTTCTTC.

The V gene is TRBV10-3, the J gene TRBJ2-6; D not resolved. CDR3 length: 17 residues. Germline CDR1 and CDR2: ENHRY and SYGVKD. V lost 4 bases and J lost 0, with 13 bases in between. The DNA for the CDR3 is TGTGCCATCAGTGTTGTTTTTTACACCTCTGGGGCCAACGTCCTGACTTTC. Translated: CAISVVFYTSGANVLTF.

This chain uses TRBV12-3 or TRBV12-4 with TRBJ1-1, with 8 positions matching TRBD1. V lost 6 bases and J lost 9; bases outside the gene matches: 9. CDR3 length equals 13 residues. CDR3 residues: CASSEKDRGKAFF. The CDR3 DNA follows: TGTGCCAGCAGCGAAAAAGACAGGGGCAAAGCTTTCTTT.

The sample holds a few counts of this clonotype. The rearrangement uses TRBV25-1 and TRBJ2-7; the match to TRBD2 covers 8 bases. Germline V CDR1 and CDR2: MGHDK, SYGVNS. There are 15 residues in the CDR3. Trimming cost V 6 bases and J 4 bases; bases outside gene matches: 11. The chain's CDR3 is CASSPASGSEYEQYF. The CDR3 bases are TGTGCCAGCAGCCCTGCGAGCGGGAGTGAATACGAGCAGTACTTC.

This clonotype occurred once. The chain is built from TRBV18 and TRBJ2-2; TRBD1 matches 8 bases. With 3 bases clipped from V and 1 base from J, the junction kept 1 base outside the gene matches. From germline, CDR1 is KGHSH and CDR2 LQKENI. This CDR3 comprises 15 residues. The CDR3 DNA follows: TGTGCCAGCTCACCGGGACAGGAGAACACCGGGGAGCTGTTTTTT. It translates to CASSPGQENTGELFF.

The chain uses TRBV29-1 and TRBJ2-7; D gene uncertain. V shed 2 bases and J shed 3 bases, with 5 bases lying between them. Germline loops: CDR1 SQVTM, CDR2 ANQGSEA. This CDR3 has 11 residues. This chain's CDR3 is CSVENSYEQYF. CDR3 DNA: TGCAGCGTTGAAAACAGCTACGAGCAGTACTTC.

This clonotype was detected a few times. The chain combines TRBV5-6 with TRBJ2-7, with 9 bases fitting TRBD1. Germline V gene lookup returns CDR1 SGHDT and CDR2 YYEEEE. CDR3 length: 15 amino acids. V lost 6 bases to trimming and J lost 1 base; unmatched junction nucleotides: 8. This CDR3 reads CASKVRDRASYEQYF. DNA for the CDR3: TGTGCCAGCAAGGTGAGGGACAGGGCATCCTACGAGCAGTACTTC.

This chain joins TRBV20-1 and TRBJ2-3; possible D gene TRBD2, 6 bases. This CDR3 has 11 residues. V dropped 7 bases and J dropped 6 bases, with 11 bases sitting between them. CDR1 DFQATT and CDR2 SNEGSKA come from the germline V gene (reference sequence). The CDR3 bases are TGCAGTGTTGCGGGAATGGATACGCAGTATTTT. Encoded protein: CSVAGMDTQYF.

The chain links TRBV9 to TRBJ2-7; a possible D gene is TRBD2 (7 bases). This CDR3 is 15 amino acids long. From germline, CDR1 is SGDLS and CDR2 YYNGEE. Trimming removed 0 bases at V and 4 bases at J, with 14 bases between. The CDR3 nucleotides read TGTGCCAGCAGCGTAGAGGGGGGGGGCGGTTACGAGCAGTACTTC. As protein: CASSVEGGGGYEQYF.

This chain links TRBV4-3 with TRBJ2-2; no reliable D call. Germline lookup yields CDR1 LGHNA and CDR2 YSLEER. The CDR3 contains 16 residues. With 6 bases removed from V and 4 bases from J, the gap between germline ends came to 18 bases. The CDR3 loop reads CASRRAGSYSTGELFF. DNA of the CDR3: TGCGCCAGCAGACGAGCCGGGTCATATTCCACCGGGGAGCTGTTTTTT.